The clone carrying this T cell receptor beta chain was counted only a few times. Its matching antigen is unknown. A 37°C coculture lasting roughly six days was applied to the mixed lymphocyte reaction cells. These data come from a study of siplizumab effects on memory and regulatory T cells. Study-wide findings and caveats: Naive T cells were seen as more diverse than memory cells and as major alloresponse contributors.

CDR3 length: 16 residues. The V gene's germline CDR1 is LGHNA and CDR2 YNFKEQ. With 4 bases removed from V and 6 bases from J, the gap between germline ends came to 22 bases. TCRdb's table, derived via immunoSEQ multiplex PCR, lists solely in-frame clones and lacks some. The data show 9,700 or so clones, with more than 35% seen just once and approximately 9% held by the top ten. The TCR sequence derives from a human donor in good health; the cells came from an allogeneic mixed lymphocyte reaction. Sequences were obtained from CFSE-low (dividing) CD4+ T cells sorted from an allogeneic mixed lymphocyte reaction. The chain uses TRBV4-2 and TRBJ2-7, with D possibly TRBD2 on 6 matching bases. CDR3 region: CASSPGTQAQGPEQYF. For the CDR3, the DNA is TGTGCCAGCAGCCCTGGGACTCAGGCTCAGGGCCCCGAGCAGTACTTC.